The rows below give T cell receptor beta chains drawn from one sample of a study of blood T cell repertoires in COVID-19. Assay used: immunoSEQ multiplex PCR; TCRdb lists only in-frame clones, some missing. The table has roughly 190,000 clones, around 80% seen once. Sequenced input: peripheral blood. The receptors originated from a man aged 50 to 59 with active or convalescent COVID-19. The CDR3 runs from the conserved cysteine through the conserved F or W. A D gene is named only where the DNA matches it firmly. Some rows mark clone size as missing; the rest say once, few, many or name a class of expanded clone.

D gene: -
V gene: TRBV28
J gene: TRBJ1-3
clone size: -
CDR3 protein: CASSPGGVSGNTIYF
CDR3 DNA: TGTGCCAGCAGTCCGGGGGGTGTCTCTGGAAACACCATATATTTT

D gene: -
V gene: TRBV7-2
J gene: TRBJ2-7
clone size: -
CDR3 protein: CASSPNRDYEQYF
CDR3 DNA: TGTGCCAGCAGTCCGAACAGGGACTACGAGCAGTACTTC

D gene: TRBD1
V gene: TRBV11-2
J gene: TRBJ1-4
clone size: -
CDR3 protein: CASSFRQGYATNEKLFF
CDR3 DNA: TGTGCCAGCAGCTTCAGACAGGGATATGCAACTAATGAAAAACTGTTTTTT

D gene: -
V gene: TRBV7-2
J gene: TRBJ1-5
clone size: -
CDR3 protein: CASSFRGNQPQHF
CDR3 DNA: TGTGCCAGCAGCTTTAGGGGGAATCAGCCCCAGCATTTT

D gene: TRBD1
V gene: TRBV5-1
J gene: TRBJ2-3
clone size: -
CDR3 protein: CASSSGDRATDTQYF
CDR3 DNA: TGCGCCAGCAGCTCAGGGGACAGGGCCACAGATACGCAGTATTTT

D gene: -
V gene: TRBV2
J gene: TRBJ2-1
clone size: -
CDR3 protein: CASRMGRLGIYNEQFF
CDR3 DNA: TGTGCCAGCAGGATGGGGAGACTAGGGATCTACAATGAGCAGTTCTTC

D gene: TRBD1
V gene: TRBV19
J gene: TRBJ1-2
clone size: few
CDR3 protein: CASRRDRGYGYTF
CDR3 DNA: TGTGCCAGTAGAAGGGACAGAGGCTATGGCTACACCTTC

D gene: -
V gene: TRBV4-3
J gene: TRBJ2-7
clone size: -
CDR3 protein: CASSPSHRSSYEQYF
CDR3 DNA: TGCGCCAGCAGCCCCTCCCACAGAAGCTCCTACGAGCAGTACTTC

D gene: TRBD2
V gene: TRBV7-8
J gene: TRBJ2-3
clone size: -
CDR3 protein: CASSLGRVSTDTQYF
CDR3 DNA: TGTGCCAGCAGCTTGGGGAGGGTTAGCACAGATACGCAGTATTTT

D gene: -
V gene: TRBV2
J gene: TRBJ2-7
clone size: -
CDR3 protein: CASSEGPPHEQYF
CDR3 DNA: TGTGCCAGCAGTGAGGGCCCCCCCCACGAGCAGTACTTC

D gene: -
V gene: TRBV21-1
J gene: TRBJ2-3
clone size: -
CDR3 protein: CASSSQGASTDTQYF
CDR3 DNA: TGTGCCAGCAGCTCACAGGGAGCTAGCACAGATACGCAGTATTTT

D gene: -
V gene: TRBV12-3/TRBV12-4
J gene: TRBJ1-1
clone size: -
CDR3 protein: CASGTRRTEAFF
CDR3 DNA: TGTGCCAGCGGGACACGAAGGACTGAAGCTTTCTTT

D gene: TRBD1
V gene: TRBV20-1
J gene: TRBJ1-1
clone size: -
CDR3 protein: CSASGQGGLGSEAFF
CDR3 DNA: TGCAGTGCTAGTGGACAGGGGGGATTAGGGAGTGAAGCTTTCTTT

D gene: TRBD1
V gene: TRBV10-1
J gene: TRBJ2-7
clone size: -
CDR3 protein: CASSRDRSYEQYF
CDR3 DNA: TGCGCCAGCAGCCGGGACAGGTCCTACGAGCAGTACTTC

D gene: -
V gene: TRBV29-1
J gene: TRBJ1-1
clone size: -
CDR3 protein: CSVEDGLGAFF
CDR3 DNA: TGCAGCGTTGAAGACGGACTGGGAGCTTTCTTT

D gene: -
V gene: TRBV5-4
J gene: TRBJ2-3
clone size: -
CDR3 protein: CASSLRTDTQYF
CDR3 DNA: TGTGCCAGCAGCTTACGGACAGATACGCAGTATTTT

D gene: -
V gene: TRBV2
J gene: TRBJ1-5
clone size: few
CDR3 protein: CASSEVPGRNQPQHF
CDR3 DNA: TGTGCCAGCAGTGAGGTTCCAGGGCGCAATCAGCCCCAGCATTTT

D gene: -
V gene: TRBV30
J gene: TRBJ1-4
clone size: -
CDR3 protein: CACTLPPAGEKLFF
CDR3 DNA: TGTGCCTGCACCCTGCCCCCGGCAGGGGAAAAACTGTTTTTT

D gene: -
V gene: TRBV5-1
J gene: TRBJ1-1
clone size: -
CDR3 protein: CASSLEQTNTEAFF
CDR3 DNA: TGCGCCAGCAGCTTGGAACAGACGAACACTGAAGCTTTCTTT

D gene: TRBD1
V gene: TRBV5-1
J gene: TRBJ1-6
clone size: -
CDR3 protein: CASSSWDRNNSPLHF
CDR3 DNA: TGCGCCAGCAGCTCGTGGGACAGGAACAATTCACCCCTCCACTTT

D gene: -
V gene: TRBV2
J gene: TRBJ1-2
clone size: -
CDR3 protein: CASSDGRGSDGYTF
CDR3 DNA: TGTGCCAGCAGTGATGGCAGGGGCTCCGATGGCTACACCTTC

D gene: TRBD2
V gene: TRBV5-4
J gene: TRBJ2-2
clone size: -
CDR3 protein: CASSLAGGPSGELFF
CDR3 DNA: TGTGCCAGCAGCCTAGCGGGAGGGCCCTCCGGGGAGCTGTTTTTT

D gene: TRBD2
V gene: TRBV28
J gene: TRBJ2-7
clone size: -
CDR3 protein: CASSSSPGLAGAYEQYF
CDR3 DNA: TGTGCCAGCAGTTCCTCCCCTGGGTTAGCGGGAGCCTACGAGCAGTACTTC

D gene: TRBD1
V gene: TRBV7-2
J gene: TRBJ2-7
clone size: -
CDR3 protein: CASSFSGQGYEQYF
CDR3 DNA: TGTGCCAGCAGCTTTAGTGGACAGGGGTACGAGCAGTACTTC

D gene: -
V gene: TRBV7-8
J gene: TRBJ2-7
clone size: -
CDR3 protein: CASSLALEGGGDEQYF
CDR3 DNA: TGTGCCAGCAGCTTAGCGCTAGAGGGAGGTGGTGACGAGCAGTACTTC

D gene: -
V gene: TRBV5-4
J gene: TRBJ1-1
clone size: -
CDR3 protein: CASSSGILGAEAFF
CDR3 DNA: TGTGCCAGCAGCTCCGGTATCTTGGGCGCTGAAGCTTTCTTT

D gene: -
V gene: TRBV5-6
J gene: TRBJ2-7
clone size: -
CDR3 protein: CASSLERWYEQYF
CDR3 DNA: TGTGCCAGCAGCTTGGAGCGGTGGTACGAGCAGTACTTC

D gene: TRBD1
V gene: TRBV19
J gene: TRBJ1-2
clone size: -
CDR3 protein: CASSKGQGINYGYTF
CDR3 DNA: TGTGCCAGTAGTAAAGGACAGGGGATCAACTATGGCTACACCTTC

D gene: TRBD1
V gene: TRBV18
J gene: TRBJ1-1
clone size: -
CDR3 protein: CASSPRDRVNTEAFF
CDR3 DNA: TGTGCCAGCTCACCCCGGGACAGGGTGAACACTGAAGCTTTCTTT

D gene: -
V gene: TRBV6-5
J gene: TRBJ1-2
clone size: -
CDR3 protein: CASRIQGTNYGYTF
CDR3 DNA: TGTGCCAGCAGGATACAGGGAACTAACTATGGCTACACCTTC

D gene: -
V gene: TRBV27
J gene: TRBJ1-2
clone size: -
CDR3 protein: CASSLTGVNYGYTF
CDR3 DNA: TGTGCCAGCAGTCTGACAGGAGTTAACTATGGCTACACCTTC

D gene: TRBD1
V gene: TRBV7-2
J gene: TRBJ1-1
clone size: -
CDR3 protein: CASSLALPGLGTGDTEAFF
CDR3 DNA: TGTGCCAGCAGCTTAGCGCTGCCAGGCCTCGGGACAGGGGATACTGAAGCTTTCTTT

D gene: TRBD1
V gene: TRBV28
J gene: TRBJ1-2
clone size: once
CDR3 protein: CASSNTGTGNLNYGYTF
CDR3 DNA: TGTGCCAGCAGTAACACCGGGACAGGGAATCTTAACTATGGCTACACCTTC

D gene: -
V gene: TRBV9
J gene: TRBJ1-3
clone size: -
CDR3 protein: CASSPSGGPPSGNTIYF
CDR3 DNA: TGTGCCAGCAGCCCCTCGGGGGGCCCTCCCTCTGGAAACACCATATATTTT

D gene: -
V gene: TRBV6-5
J gene: TRBJ2-7
clone size: few
CDR3 protein: CASSHQVSYEQYF
CDR3 DNA: TGTGCCAGCAGCCACCAGGTCTCCTACGAGCAGTACTTC

D gene: -
V gene: TRBV18
J gene: TRBJ2-6
clone size: -
CDR3 protein: CASSRQLRNGGANVLTF
CDR3 DNA: TGTGCCAGCTCCCGACAGCTTCGTAACGGAGGGGCCAACGTCCTGACTTTC

D gene: TRBD2
V gene: TRBV2
J gene: TRBJ2-7
clone size: -
CDR3 protein: CASSPRTSGSTYEQYF
CDR3 DNA: TGTGCCAGCAGTCCTCGGACTAGCGGGAGCACCTACGAGCAGTACTTC

D gene: -
V gene: TRBV12-3/TRBV12-4
J gene: TRBJ2-3
clone size: -
CDR3 protein: CASSSSNTQYF
CDR3 DNA: TGTGCCAGCAGTTCGAGCAATACGCAGTATTTT

D gene: -
V gene: TRBV28
J gene: TRBJ1-1
clone size: -
CDR3 protein: CASSLKQMNTEAFF
CDR3 DNA: TGTGCCAGCAGTTTGAAGCAAATGAACACTGAAGCTTTCTTT

D gene: TRBD1
V gene: TRBV6-5
J gene: TRBJ1-4
clone size: -
CDR3 protein: CASRDRGGEKLFF
CDR3 DNA: TGTGCCAGCAGAGACAGGGGTGGGGAAAAACTGTTTTTT

D gene: -
V gene: TRBV4-2
J gene: TRBJ1-1
clone size: -
CDR3 protein: CASSQPVNTEAFF
CDR3 DNA: TGTGCCAGCAGCCAGCCAGTGAACACTGAAGCTTTCTTT

D gene: -
V gene: TRBV30
J gene: TRBJ2-7
clone size: -
CDR3 protein: CAWSVGGTSYEQYF
CDR3 DNA: TGTGCCTGGAGTGTAGGGGGTACTTCCTACGAGCAGTACTTC

D gene: TRBD1
V gene: TRBV30
J gene: TRBJ1-1
clone size: -
CDR3 protein: CAWTRTGTANTEAFF
CDR3 DNA: TGTGCCTGGACTCGGACCGGGACAGCGAACACTGAAGCTTTCTTT

D gene: TRBD1
V gene: TRBV30
J gene: TRBJ2-6
clone size: -
CDR3 protein: CAWGDRGRLSGANVLTF
CDR3 DNA: TGTGCCTGGGGGGACAGGGGGAGGTTGTCTGGGGCCAACGTCCTGACTTTC

D gene: TRBD1
V gene: TRBV28
J gene: TRBJ2-7
clone size: few
CDR3 protein: CASGRQGSYEQYF
CDR3 DNA: TGTGCCAGCGGTAGACAGGGGTCGTACGAGCAGTACTTC

D gene: TRBD2
V gene: TRBV7-9
J gene: TRBJ2-3
clone size: few
CDR3 protein: CASLRGVAGLTDTQYF
CDR3 DNA: TGTGCCAGCCTTCGAGGGGTAGCGGGACTCACAGATACGCAGTATTTT

D gene: -
V gene: TRBV5-6
J gene: TRBJ1-3
clone size: -
CDR3 protein: CASSFPGQGNTIYF
CDR3 DNA: TGTGCCAGCAGCTTCCCCGGTCAGGGCAACACCATATATTTT

D gene: -
V gene: TRBV27
J gene: TRBJ1-6
clone size: -
CDR3 protein: CASTPQGFNSPLHF
CDR3 DNA: TGTGCCAGCACCCCTCAGGGTTTTAATTCACCCCTCCACTTT

D gene: TRBD1
V gene: TRBV30
J gene: TRBJ1-5
clone size: once
CDR3 protein: CAWSPQGAWRNQPQHF
CDR3 DNA: TGTGCCTGGAGTCCCCAGGGGGCGTGGAGAAATCAGCCCCAGCATTTT

D gene: -
V gene: TRBV6-4
J gene: TRBJ1-2
clone size: -
CDR3 protein: CASSEGAGGYTF
CDR3 DNA: TGTGCCAGCAGTGAGGGGGCCGGGGGCTACACCTTC

D gene: -
V gene: TRBV5-1
J gene: TRBJ1-2
clone size: -
CDR3 protein: CASSQTGYIDYGYTF
CDR3 DNA: TGCGCCAGCAGCCAAACAGGTTACATAGACTATGGCTACACCTTC

D gene: -
V gene: TRBV3-1/TRBV3-2
J gene: TRBJ1-4
clone size: few
CDR3 protein: CASSQGAGEGEKLFF
CDR3 DNA: TGTGCCAGCAGCCAAGGTGCAGGGGAGGGTGAAAAACTGTTTTTT

D gene: -
V gene: TRBV6-1
J gene: TRBJ1-1
clone size: -
CDR3 protein: CASSEPNQRNTEAFF
CDR3 DNA: TGTGCCAGCAGTGAGCCGAACCAGCGGAACACTGAAGCTTTCTTT

D gene: -
V gene: TRBV29-1
J gene: TRBJ2-1
clone size: few
CDR3 protein: CSVEEVSNEQFF
CDR3 DNA: TGCAGCGTTGAAGAGGTTAGTAATGAGCAGTTCTTC

D gene: -
V gene: TRBV5-6
J gene: TRBJ1-4
clone size: once
CDR3 protein: CASSLAAGAWAEKLFF
CDR3 DNA: TGTGCCAGCAGCTTGGCGGCGGGCGCGTGGGCTGAAAAACTGTTTTTT

D gene: -
V gene: TRBV11-2
J gene: TRBJ2-7
clone size: -
CDR3 protein: CASSPRQSYEQYF
CDR3 DNA: TGTGCCAGCAGCCCCCGACAGTCCTACGAGCAGTACTTC

D gene: TRBD1
V gene: TRBV3-1/TRBV3-2
J gene: TRBJ1-3
clone size: -
CDR3 protein: CASSHPGTGENTIYF
CDR3 DNA: TGTGCCAGCAGCCACCCCGGGACAGGGGAAAACACCATATATTTT